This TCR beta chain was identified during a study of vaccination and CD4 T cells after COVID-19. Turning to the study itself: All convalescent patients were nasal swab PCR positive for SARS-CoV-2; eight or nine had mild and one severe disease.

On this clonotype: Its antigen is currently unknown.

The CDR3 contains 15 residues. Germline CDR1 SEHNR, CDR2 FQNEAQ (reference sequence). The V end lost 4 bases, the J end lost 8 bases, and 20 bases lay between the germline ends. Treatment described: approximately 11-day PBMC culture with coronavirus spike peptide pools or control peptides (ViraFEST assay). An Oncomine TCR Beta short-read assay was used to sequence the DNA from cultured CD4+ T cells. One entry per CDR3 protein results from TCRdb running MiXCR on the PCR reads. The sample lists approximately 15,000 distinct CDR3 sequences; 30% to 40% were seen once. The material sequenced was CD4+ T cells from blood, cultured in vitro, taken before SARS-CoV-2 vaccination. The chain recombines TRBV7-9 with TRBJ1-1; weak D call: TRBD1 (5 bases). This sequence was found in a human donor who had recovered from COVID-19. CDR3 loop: CASSSTPGGVREAFF. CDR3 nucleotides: TGTGCCAGCAGCTCAACCCCGGGGGGGGTCAGAGAAGCTTTCTTT.